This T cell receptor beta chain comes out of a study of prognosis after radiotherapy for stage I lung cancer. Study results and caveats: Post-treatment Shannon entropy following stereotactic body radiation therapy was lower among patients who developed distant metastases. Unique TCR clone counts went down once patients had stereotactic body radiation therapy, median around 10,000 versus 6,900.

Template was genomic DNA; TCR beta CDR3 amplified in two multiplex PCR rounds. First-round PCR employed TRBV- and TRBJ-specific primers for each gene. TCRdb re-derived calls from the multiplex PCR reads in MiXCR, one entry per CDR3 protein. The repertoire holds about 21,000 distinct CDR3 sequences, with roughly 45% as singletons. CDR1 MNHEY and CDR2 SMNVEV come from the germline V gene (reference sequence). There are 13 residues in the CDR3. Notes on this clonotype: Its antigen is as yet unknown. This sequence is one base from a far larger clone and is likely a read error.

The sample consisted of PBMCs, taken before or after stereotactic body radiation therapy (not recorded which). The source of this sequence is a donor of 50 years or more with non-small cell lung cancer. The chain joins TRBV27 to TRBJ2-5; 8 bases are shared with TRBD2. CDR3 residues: CASSRTSYNEKFF. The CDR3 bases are TGTGCCAGCAGTCGGACTAGCTACAATGAGAAGTTCTTC.